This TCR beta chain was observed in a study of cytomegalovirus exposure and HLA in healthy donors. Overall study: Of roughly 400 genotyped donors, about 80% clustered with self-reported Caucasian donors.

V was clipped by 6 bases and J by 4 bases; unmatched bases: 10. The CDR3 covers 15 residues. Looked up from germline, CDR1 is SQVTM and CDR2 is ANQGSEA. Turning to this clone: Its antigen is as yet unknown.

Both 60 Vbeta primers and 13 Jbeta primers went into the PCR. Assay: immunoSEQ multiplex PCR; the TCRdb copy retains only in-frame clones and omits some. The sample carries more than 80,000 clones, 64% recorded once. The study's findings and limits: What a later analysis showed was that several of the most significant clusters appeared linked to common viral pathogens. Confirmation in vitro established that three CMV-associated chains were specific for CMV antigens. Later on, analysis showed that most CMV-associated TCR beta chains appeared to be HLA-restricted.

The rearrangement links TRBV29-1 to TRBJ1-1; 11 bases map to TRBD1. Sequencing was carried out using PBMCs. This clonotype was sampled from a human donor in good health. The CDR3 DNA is TGCAGCGTCAGCTCCGGGACAGGGGGGCGCACTGAAGCTTTCTTT. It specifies CSVSSGTGGRTEAFF.